The T cell receptor (beta chain) under discussion was sequenced for a study of blood T cell repertoires in COVID-19. Study background: Acute and convalescent COVID-19 specimens originated in the United States, Italy and Spain. T cells, B-cell-depleted T cells, or PBMCs supplied cDNA or gDNA.

Germline values: CDR1 MGHRA, CDR2 YSYEKL. CDR3 length: 13 amino acids. Trimming cost V 3 bases and J 3 bases, with 9 bases left between them. This clone was recorded only once. In the authors' workflow: It was from reference gene primer amplification that nucleated cell counts were estimated. Assay used: immunoSEQ multiplex PCR; TCRdb lists only in-frame clones, some missing. V, J and clone size were drawn from that table, and D and trimming were deduced from the DNA. Among about 170,000 clones listed, roughly four fifths were seen once. The clonotype was recovered from a man in his 70s with active or convalescent COVID-19. The sequencing input was peripheral blood. V and J are TRBV4-1 and TRBJ2-7; D call uncertain. CDR3 sequence: CASSHATGYEQYF. The CDR3 nucleotides read TGCGCCAGCAGCCATGCGACGGGCTACGAGCAGTACTTC.